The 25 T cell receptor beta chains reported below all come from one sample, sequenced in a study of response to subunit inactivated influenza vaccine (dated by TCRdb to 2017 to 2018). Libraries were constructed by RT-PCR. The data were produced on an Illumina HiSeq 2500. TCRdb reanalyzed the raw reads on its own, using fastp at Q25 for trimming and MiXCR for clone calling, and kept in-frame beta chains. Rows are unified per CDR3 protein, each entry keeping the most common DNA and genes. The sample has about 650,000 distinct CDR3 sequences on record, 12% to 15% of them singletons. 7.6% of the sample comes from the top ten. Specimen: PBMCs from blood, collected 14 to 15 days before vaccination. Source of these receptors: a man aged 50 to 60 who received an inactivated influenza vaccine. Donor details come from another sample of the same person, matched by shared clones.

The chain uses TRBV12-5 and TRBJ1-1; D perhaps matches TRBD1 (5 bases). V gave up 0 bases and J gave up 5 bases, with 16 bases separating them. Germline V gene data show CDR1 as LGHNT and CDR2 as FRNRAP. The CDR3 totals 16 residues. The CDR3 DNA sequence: TGTGCTAGTGGTTTGGTAGTAGCAGGGTTTAAAACTGAAGCTTTCTTT. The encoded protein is CASGLVVAGFKTEAFF.

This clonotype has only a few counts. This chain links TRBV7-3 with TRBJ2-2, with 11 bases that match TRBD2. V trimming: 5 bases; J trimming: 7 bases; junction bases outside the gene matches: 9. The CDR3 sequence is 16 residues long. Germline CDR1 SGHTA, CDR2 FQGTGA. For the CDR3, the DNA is TGTGCCAGCAGCCTGAATAGCGGGAGGGCCCGCGGGGAGCTGTTTTTT. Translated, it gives CASSLNSGRARGELFF.

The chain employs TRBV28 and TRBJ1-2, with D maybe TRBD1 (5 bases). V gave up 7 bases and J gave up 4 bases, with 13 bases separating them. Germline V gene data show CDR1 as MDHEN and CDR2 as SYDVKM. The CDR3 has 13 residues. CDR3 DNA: TGTGCCAGCACCCTGTCGGGGGTCTATGGCTACACCTTC. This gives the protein CASTLSGVYGYTF.

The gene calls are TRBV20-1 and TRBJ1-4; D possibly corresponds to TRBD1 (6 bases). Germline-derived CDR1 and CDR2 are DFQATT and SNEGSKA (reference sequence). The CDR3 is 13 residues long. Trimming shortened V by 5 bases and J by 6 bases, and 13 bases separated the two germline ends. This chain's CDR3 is CSARAGTYEKLFF. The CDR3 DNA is TGCAGTGCTCGGGCGGGGACATATGAAAAACTGTTTTTT.

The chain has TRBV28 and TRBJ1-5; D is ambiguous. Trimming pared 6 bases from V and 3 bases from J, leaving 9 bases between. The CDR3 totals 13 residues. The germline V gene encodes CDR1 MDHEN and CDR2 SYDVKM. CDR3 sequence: CASRNTYNQPQHF. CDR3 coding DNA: TGTGCCAGCAGAAACACATACAATCAGCCCCAGCATTTT.

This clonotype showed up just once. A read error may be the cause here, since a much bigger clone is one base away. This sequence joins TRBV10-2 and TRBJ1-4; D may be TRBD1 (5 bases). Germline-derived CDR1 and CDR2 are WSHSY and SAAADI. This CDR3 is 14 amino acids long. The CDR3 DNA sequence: TGCGACAGCAGGGAACCGGGCGAAAATGAAAAACTGTTTTTT. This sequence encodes CDSREPGENEKLFF.

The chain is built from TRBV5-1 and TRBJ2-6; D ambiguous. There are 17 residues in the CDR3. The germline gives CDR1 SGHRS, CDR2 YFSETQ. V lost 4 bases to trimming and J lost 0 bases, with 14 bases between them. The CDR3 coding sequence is TGCGCCAGCAGCCCTCAAAGTAGGGTCTCTGGGGCCAACGTCCTGACTTTC. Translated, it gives CASSPQSRVSGANVLTF.

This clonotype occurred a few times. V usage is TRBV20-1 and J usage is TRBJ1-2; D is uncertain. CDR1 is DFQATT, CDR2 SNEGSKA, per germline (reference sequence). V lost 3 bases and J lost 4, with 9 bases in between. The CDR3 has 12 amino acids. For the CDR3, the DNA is TGCAGTGCTAGTCGGCAGGTCTATGGCTACACCTTC. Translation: CSASRQVYGYTF.

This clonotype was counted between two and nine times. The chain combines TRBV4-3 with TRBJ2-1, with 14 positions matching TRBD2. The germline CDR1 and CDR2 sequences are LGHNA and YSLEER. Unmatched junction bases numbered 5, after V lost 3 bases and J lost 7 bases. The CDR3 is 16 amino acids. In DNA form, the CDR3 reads TGCGCCAGCAGCCATTACGGGACTAGCGGGAGAAATGAGCAGTTCTTC. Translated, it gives CASSHYGTSGRNEQFF.

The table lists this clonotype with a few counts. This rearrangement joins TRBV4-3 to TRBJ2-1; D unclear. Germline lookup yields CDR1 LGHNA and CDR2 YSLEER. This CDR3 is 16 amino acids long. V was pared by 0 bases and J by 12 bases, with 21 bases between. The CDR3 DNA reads TGCGCCAGCAGCCAAGAGCGGCAGGTACCCCCCTTGGGGCAGTTCTTC. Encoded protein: CASSQERQVPPLGQFF.

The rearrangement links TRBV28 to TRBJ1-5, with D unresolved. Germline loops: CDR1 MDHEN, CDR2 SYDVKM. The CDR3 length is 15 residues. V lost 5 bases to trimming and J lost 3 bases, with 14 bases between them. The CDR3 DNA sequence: TGTGCCAGCAGTCCCCCCACCCGGATCAATCAGCCCCAGCATTTT. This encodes CASSPPTRINQPQHF.

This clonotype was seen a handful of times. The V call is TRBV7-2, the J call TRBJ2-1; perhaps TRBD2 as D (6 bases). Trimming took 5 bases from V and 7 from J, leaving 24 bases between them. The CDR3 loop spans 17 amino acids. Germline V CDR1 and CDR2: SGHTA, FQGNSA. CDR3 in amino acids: CASSPRLARAPGNEQFF. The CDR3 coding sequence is TGTGCCAGCAGCCCCCGGCTAGCGCGCGCCCCTGGAAATGAGCAGTTCTTC.

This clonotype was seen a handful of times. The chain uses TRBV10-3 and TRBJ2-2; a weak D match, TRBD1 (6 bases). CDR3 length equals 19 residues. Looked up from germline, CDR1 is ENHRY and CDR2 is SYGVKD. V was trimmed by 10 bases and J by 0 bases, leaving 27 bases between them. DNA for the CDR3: TGTGCCACCTTAAACCCAAGTAGCCAGGGGATTGCGAACACCGGGGAGCTGTTTTTT. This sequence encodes CATLNPSSQGIANTGELFF.

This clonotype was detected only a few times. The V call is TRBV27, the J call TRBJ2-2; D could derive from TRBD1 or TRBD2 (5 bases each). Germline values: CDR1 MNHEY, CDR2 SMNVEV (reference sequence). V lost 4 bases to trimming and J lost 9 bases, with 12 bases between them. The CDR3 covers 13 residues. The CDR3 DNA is TGTGCCAGCAGTTCCCCCTGGGGACGGGAGCTGTTTTTT. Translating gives CASSSPWGRELFF.

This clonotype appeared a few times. The CDR3 nucleotides are TGTGCCAGCAGCTCTGACAGGAGTGATACGCAGTATTTT. Translation: CASSSDRSDTQYF. This chain links TRBV7-9 with TRBJ2-3, with TRBD1 as a possible D gene (6 bases). CDR1 is SEHNR, CDR2 FQNEAQ, per germline (reference sequence). CDR3 length: 13 amino acids. V was cut by 4 bases and J by 6 bases, with 11 bases left in between.

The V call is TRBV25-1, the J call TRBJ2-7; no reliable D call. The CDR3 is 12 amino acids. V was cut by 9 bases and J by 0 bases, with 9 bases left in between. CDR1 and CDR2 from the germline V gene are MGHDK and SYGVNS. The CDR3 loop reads CASKGNSYEQYF. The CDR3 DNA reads TGTGCCAGTAAAGGGAACTCCTACGAGCAGTACTTC.

The CDR3: CASSGTSGFTDTQYF. The CDR3 DNA is TGTGCCAGCAGTGGGACTAGCGGATTCACAGATACGCAGTATTTT. The gene calls are TRBV12-3 or TRBV12-4 and TRBJ2-3; 11 bases map to TRBD2. V was pared by 5 bases and J by 2 bases, with 3 bases of the junction left unmatched. The length of the CDR3 is 15 residues.

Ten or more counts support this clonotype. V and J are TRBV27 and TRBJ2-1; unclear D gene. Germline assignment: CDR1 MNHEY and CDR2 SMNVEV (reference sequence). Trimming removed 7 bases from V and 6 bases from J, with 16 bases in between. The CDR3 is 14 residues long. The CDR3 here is CASTDAPWGNEQFF. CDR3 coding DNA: TGTGCCAGCACGGACGCCCCATGGGGCAATGAGCAGTTCTTC.

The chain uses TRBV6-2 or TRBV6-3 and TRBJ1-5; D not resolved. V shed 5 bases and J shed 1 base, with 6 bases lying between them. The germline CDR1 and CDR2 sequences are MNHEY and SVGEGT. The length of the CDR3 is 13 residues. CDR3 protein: CASSRWSNQPQHF. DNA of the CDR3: TGTGCCAGCAGTCGGTGGAGCAATCAGCCCCAGCATTTT.

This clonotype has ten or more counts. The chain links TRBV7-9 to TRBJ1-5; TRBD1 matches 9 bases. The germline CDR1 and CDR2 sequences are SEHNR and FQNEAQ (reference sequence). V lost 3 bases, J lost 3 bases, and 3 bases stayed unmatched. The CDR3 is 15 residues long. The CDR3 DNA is TGTGCCAGCAGCTTCGGGACAGGGCTCAATCAGCCCCAGCATTTT. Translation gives CASSFGTGLNQPQHF. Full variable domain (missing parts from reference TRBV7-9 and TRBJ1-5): DTGVSQNPRHKITKRGQNVTFRCDPISEHNRLYWYRQTLGQGPEFLTYFQNEAQLEKSRLLSDRFSAERPKGSFSTLEIQRTEQGDSAMYLCASSFGTGLNQPQHFGDGTRLSIL.

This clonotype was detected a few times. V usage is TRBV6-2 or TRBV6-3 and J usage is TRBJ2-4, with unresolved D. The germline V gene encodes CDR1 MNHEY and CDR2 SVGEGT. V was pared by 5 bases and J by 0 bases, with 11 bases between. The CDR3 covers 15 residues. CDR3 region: CASSKDLLAKNIQYF. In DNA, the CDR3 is TGTGCCAGCAGTAAGGACCTTCTAGCCAAAAACATTCAGTACTTC.

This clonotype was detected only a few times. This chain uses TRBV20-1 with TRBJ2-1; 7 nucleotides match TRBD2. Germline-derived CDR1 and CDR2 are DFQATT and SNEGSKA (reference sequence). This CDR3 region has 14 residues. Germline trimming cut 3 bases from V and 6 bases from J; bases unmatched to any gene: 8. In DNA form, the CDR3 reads TGCAGTGCTAGTGGGGAGGGGAACCCCAATGAGCAGTTCTTC. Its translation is CSASGEGNPNEQFF.

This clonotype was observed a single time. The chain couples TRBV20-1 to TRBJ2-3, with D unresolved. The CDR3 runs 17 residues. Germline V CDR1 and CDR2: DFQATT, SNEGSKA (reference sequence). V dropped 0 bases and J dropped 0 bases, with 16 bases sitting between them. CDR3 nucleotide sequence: TGCAGTGCTAGAGATAACCTAAGAATGACTAGCACAGATACGCAGTATTTT. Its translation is CSARDNLRMTSTDTQYF.

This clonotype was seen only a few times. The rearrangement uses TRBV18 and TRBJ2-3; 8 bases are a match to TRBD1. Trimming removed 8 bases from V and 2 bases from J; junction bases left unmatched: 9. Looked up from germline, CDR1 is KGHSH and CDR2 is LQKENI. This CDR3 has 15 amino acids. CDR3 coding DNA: TGTGCCAGCAGCCCACGGGACAGGCTCACAGATACGCAGTATTTT. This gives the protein CASSPRDRLTDTQYF.

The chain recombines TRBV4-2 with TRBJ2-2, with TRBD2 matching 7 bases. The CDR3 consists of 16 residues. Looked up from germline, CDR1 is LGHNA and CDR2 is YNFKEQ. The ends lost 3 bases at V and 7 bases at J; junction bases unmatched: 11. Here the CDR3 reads CASSQVGGFYGGELFF. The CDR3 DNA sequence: TGTGCCAGCAGCCAGGTGGGGGGGTTTTATGGCGGGGAGCTGTTTTTT.